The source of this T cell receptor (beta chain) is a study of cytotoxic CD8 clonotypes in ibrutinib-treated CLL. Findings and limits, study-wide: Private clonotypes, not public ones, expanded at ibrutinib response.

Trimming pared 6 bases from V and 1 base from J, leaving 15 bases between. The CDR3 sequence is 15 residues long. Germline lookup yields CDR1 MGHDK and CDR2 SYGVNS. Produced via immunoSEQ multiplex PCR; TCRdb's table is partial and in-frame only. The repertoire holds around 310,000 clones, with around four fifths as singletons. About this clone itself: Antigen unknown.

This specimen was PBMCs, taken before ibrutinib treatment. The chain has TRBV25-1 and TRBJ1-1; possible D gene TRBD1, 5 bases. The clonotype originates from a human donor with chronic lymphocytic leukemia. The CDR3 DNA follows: TGTGCCAGCAGCATACCGGGACCCACGAACACTGAAGCTTTCTTT. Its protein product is CASSIPGPTNTEAFF.